The next 12 T cell receptor beta chains were all read from a single sample in a study of regulatory T cells in long-lasting Graves disease. The time point denotes: newly diagnosed GD, antithyroid drugs for less than 3 months. PBMCs were the source of the RNA used for TCR sequencing. To make TCR beta libraries, researchers used iRepertoire HTBI primers and Arm-PCR of CDR3 regions. TCRdb recomputed calls from the multiplex PCR reads with MiXCR, one row per CDR3 protein. The table has about half a million distinct CDR3 sequences, 12% seen once. This sample also belongs to another study, concerning T cells in Graves' hyperthyroidism and ophthalmopathy.

This material consisted of peripheral blood mononuclear cells (PBMCs), taken at new diagnosis, from a patient treated with antithyroid drugs. These receptors all come from a young woman with Graves disease.

V gene TRBV4-2 combines with J gene TRBJ1-2, with D uncertain. CDR3 size: 13 residues. Germline V gene lookup returns CDR1 LGHNA and CDR2 YNFKEQ. Between the trimmed V and J ends, which lost 0 bases and 7 bases, there was a span of 9 bases. The CDR3 region is CASSQDGSTGYTF. CDR3 in DNA: TGTGCCAGCAGCCAAGATGGATCGACTGGCTACACCTTC.

The rearrangement links TRBV4-1 to TRBJ1-2; D gene uncertain. The CDR3 has 12 residues. In germline, CDR1 is MGHRA, CDR2 YSYEKL. V dropped 4 bases and J dropped 5 bases, with 8 bases sitting between them. CDR3 bases: TGCGCCAGCAGCCGCCCGGAATATGGCTACACCTTC. Translating it yields CASSRPEYGYTF.

In this sample, this clonotype turned up many times. CDR3 nucleotide sequence: TGTGCCAGCAGTTTCTTACCCGGGGCAGGGATCGAGGTTATGTTGCAGCCCCAGCATTTT. It is translated as CASSFLPGAGIEVMLQPQHF. The chain uses TRBV28 and TRBJ1-5; D perhaps matches TRBD1 (5 bases). V lost 3 bases to trimming and J lost 7 bases, with 31 bases between them. Germline-derived CDR1 and CDR2 are MDHEN and SYDVKM. The CDR3 has 20 amino acids.

In its sample, this clonotype was seen many times. The J gene is TRBJ2-7, the V gene TRBV28, with D unresolved. Germline-derived CDR1 and CDR2 are MDHEN and SYDVKM. V was shortened by 1 base and J by 3 bases, with 7 bases between the two germline ends. CDR3 length: 13 residues. In DNA, the CDR3 is TGTGCCAGCAGTTTATCAGGCTACTACGAGCAGTACTTC. Its protein product is CASSLSGYYEQYF.

This clonotype was found a few times. A much larger clone differs from this one at a single base, so this may be a read error. J is TRBJ2-2 and V is TRBV11-3, with 9 bases fitting TRBD1. The CDR3 extends over 15 amino acids. Germline loops: CDR1 SGHNT, CDR2 YENEEA. The CDR3 DNA reads TGTGCCGGCAGCCCTGGACAGGGGCGGACCGGGGAGCTGTTTTTT. Residues: CAGSPGQGRTGELFF.

There are a few counts of this clonotype. The V gene is TRBV6-2 or TRBV6-3, the J gene TRBJ2-7, with 12 bases lining up with TRBD1. Per germline, CDR1 MNHEY and CDR2 SVGEGT. Unmatched junction bases numbered 4, after V lost 2 bases and J lost 5 bases. This CDR3 has 15 amino acids. The CDR3 region is CASSYIGTGGHEQYF. The CDR3 bases are TGTGCCAGCAGTTACATTGGGACAGGGGGCCACGAGCAGTACTTC.

The chain is built from TRBV11-2 and TRBJ2-7, with 16 bases identical to TRBD2. The ends lost 5 bases at V and 4 bases at J; junction bases unmatched: 14. The CDR3 sequence is 19 residues long. CDR1 SGHAT and CDR2 FQNNGV come from the germline V gene. The chain's CDR3 is CASSLKPGLAGGMKYEQYF. CDR3 nucleotide sequence: TGTGCCAGCAGCCTAAAACCGGGACTAGCGGGAGGGATGAAATACGAGCAGTACTTC.

This clonotype has more than one count but fewer than ten. The rearrangement uses TRBV20-1 and TRBJ2-3; weak D call: TRBD2 (6 bases). The CDR3 spans 13 residues. Germline V gene data show CDR1 as DFQATT and CDR2 as SNEGSKA (reference sequence). The V and J ends lost 5 bases and 4 bases respectively, with 13 bases between them. The CDR3 bases are TGCAGTGCTCGATGGGCGGGATCAGATACGCAGTATTTT. Amino acid sequence: CSARWAGSDTQYF.

This clonotype has more than one count but fewer than ten. The J gene is TRBJ2-6, the V gene TRBV5-1, with D unresolved. With 6 bases removed from V and 2 bases from J, the gap between germline ends came to 9 bases. CDR1 and CDR2 from the germline V gene are SGHRS and YFSETQ. CDR3 length: 14 amino acids. The CDR3, as DNA: TGCGCCAGCACCTTCCGAACTGGGGCCAACGTCCTGACTTTC. Its protein is CASTFRTGANVLTF.

This clonotype was seen once. Given a much more abundant clone one base away, this may be a read error. V usage is TRBV24-1 and J usage is TRBJ2-5; 7 nucleotides agree with TRBD1. Near its end, the DNA agrees better with TRBJ2-1, so the J call may be wrong. This CDR3 contains 15 residues. Germline V gene sequence: CDR1 KGHDR, CDR2 SFDVKD. The CDR3 nucleotides are TGTGCCACCGGTGACTCACAGGGGCCAGGGAATGAGCAGTTCTTC. It encodes CATGDSQGPGNEQFF.

The V call is TRBV19, the J call TRBJ1-1; tentative D call: TRBD1 (5 bases). This CDR3 region has 15 residues. Germline CDR1 and CDR2: LNHDA and SQIVND (reference sequence). The V and J ends lost 6 bases and 3 bases respectively, with 17 bases between them. The CDR3 nucleotides are TGTGCCAGTAGACGCCCGGCCCCCAGGGACACTGAAGCTTTCTTT. It specifies CASRRPAPRDTEAFF.

A few counts support this clonotype. J is TRBJ2-1 and V is TRBV27; D is uncertain. The V end was cut by 4 bases, the J end by 8 bases, with 9 bases between. The CDR3 contains 12 residues. The germline CDR1 and CDR2 sequences are MNHEY and SMNVEV (reference sequence). CDR3 amino acids: CASSSHYDEQFF. CDR3 nucleotides: TGTGCCAGCAGTTCCCACTATGATGAGCAGTTCTTC.